This T cell receptor beta chain was recovered during a study of radiotherapy plus CTLA-4 blockade in lung cancer. Study-level background: Among all patients, approximately 17% showed objective responses, while 30% to 40% had disease control.

Focal radiation was given together with CTLA-4 blockade (ipilimumab) to patients with chemo-refractory metastatic non-small-cell lung cancer. Study-wide results and limits: Blood-borne expansion of tumor-derived TCR clones followed radiotherapy plus ipilimumab.

Details on this clone: Its matching antigen is unknown.

The germline CDR1 and CDR2 sequences are DFQATT and SNEGSKA (reference sequence). CDR3 length: 11 residues. V was shortened by 3 bases and J by 3 bases, with 5 bases between the two germline ends. The repertoire was sequenced with immunoSEQ multiplex PCR; TCRdb's copy has only in-frame clones and lacks some. Seen here are around 80,000 clones, roughly four fifths observed once, and the top ten hold under 0.85%. V and J are TRBV20-1 and TRBJ2-5; D is perhaps TRBD2 (5 bases). This specimen was peripheral blood, taken from a patient treated with radiotherapy plus ipilimumab. This receptor was taken from a human donor with non-small cell lung cancer who had stable disease on radiotherapy plus ipilimumab. DNA of the CDR3: TGCAGTGCTAGCGGGGAAGAGACCCAGTACTTC. It is translated as CSASGEETQYF.